Sequencing of this T cell receptor (beta chain) was carried out in a study of T cell responses to AZD1222 COVID-19 vaccine. Points from the study as a whole: Rises in breadth and depth of Spike-specific TCRs came after two AZD1222 doses. Regions 160-218 and 743-854 held dominance among vaccine-associated CD4 TCRs, which spanned spike.

Repertoires were generated with immunoSEQ multiplex PCR, while TCRdb's copy carries only in-frame clones and drops some. The sample has 150,000 to 160,000 clones, roughly nine tenths seen once. As for this clone: What it binds is not known.

Germline V CDR1 and CDR2: SGHRS, YFSETQ. The CDR3 sequence is 15 residues long. Trimming took 4 bases from V and 0 from J, leaving 14 bases between them. The receptor comes from an adult who had recovered from COVID-19. The chain uses TRBV5-1 and TRBJ2-7, with TRBD2 as a possible D gene (6 bases). Source: peripheral blood, taken after recovery from COVID-19. The CDR3 loop reads CASSLAPTSSYEQYF. CDR3 coding DNA: TGCGCCAGCAGCCTTGCTCCGACTAGCTCCTACGAGCAGTACTTC.